This entry describes one T cell receptor beta chain. Its antigen is unknown. The sample comes from a study of CD8+CD57+ T cells in acquired aplastic anemia. Overall study context: Across the sorted CD4+ and CD8+ cells, DNA amounts averaged roughly 3 ug.

Whole-study findings and limits: Simpson's diversity of CD8+ cells was not significantly different in patients compared with controls. Patients shared approximately 30 CD8+ CDR3 sequences with controls.

V shed 4 bases and J 4 bases; nucleotides not matched to a gene: 6. This CDR3 spans 15 amino acids. Per germline, CDR1 KGHSH and CDR2 LQKENI. The patients chosen for sequencing had shown expansion of CD8+CD57+ cells (detected by flow cytometry). Each of the patients presented with severe acquired aplastic anemia. According to the study, genomic DNA was the template for TCR beta VDJ and CDR3 profiling. TCRdb reanalysed the reads using MiXCR and keeps one entry per CDR3 protein. The repertoire holds 120,000 or so distinct CDR3 sequences, with about 40% as singletons. The V and J genes are TRBV18 and TRBJ1-5; 8 nucleotides match TRBD1. The origin of this receptor is a human donor with aplastic anemia. Sequenced: sorted CD4+, CD8+, or CD8+CD57+ T cells (not recorded which) from PBMCs. CDR3 in DNA: TGTGCCAGCTCACTCGGACAGGGAAGGAATCAGCCCCAGCATTTT. Protein product: CASSLGQGRNQPQHF.